The rows below give T cell receptor beta chains drawn from one sample of a study of graft-versus-host responses after intestinal transplantation. No cognate antigen is known for these TCRs. The repertoire was sequenced with immunoSEQ multiplex PCR; TCRdb's copy has only in-frame clones and lacks some. The data hold about 120,000 clones, with approximately 92% observed a single time. The material was unstimulated CD4+ T cells sorted from spleen or lymph node cells, obtained before intestinal transplant. The receptors stem from a human donor who received an intestinal transplant. Each CDR3 is given with its conserved first and last residue. The D gene is left open where the match is weak. Clone size is not always given. Where it is, it says once, few, many or a class for expanded clones.

TRBJ2-7	TRBV5-4	NA	few	CASSFGTTEQYF	TGTGCCAGCAGCTTTGGGACAACCGAGCAGTACTTC
TRBJ2-7	TRBV5-1	NA	NA	CASSSGTAKEQYF	TGCGCCAGCAGCTCAGGGACGGCAAAAGAGCAGTACTTC
TRBJ2-7	TRBV5-1	NA	NA	CASSLDLIQEQYF	TGCGCCAGCAGCTTGGACCTAATCCAGGAGCAGTACTTC
TRBJ2-3	TRBV5-1	NA	once	CASSLDRATDTQYF	TGCGCCAGCAGCTTGGACAGGGCCACAGATACGCAGTATTTT
TRBJ2-7	TRBV10-3	TRBD1	NA	CAISESDRDSRLFQVDLYF	TGTGCCATCAGTGAGTCCGACAGGGATTCCCGCCTGTTCCAAGTGGATCTGTACTTC
TRBJ1-3	TRBV7-8	NA	NA	CASSLDPGSGNTIYF	TGTGCCAGCAGCTTAGACCCAGGGTCTGGAAACACCATATATTTT
TRBJ2-7	TRBV28	NA	NA	CASNPNSYEQYF	TGTGCCAGCAATCCGAACTCCTACGAGCAGTACTTC
TRBJ1-5	TRBV19	NA	NA	CASMGRINQPQHF	TGTGCCAGTATGGGGAGGATTAATCAGCCCCAGCATTTT
TRBJ2-5	TRBV4-2	NA	NA	CASSQSRRASLETQYF	TGTGCCAGCAGCCAATCTAGGAGGGCGAGTTTAGAGACCCAGTACTTC
TRBJ2-1	TRBV10-3	NA	NA	CAISGPTYNEQFF	TGTGCCATCAGTGGGCCGACCTACAATGAGCAGTTCTTC
TRBJ1-1	TRBV30	NA	NA	CAWSRWNTEAFF	TGTGCCTGGAGCAGGTGGAACACTGAAGCTTTCTTT
TRBJ1-3	TRBV7-2	NA	NA	CASSPLEGGNTIYF	TGTGCCAGCAGCCCCTTGGAGGGGGGAAACACCATATATTTT
TRBJ2-3	TRBV11-3	NA	NA	CASSLGGRTDTQYF	TGTGCCAGCAGCTTAGGGGGCCGCACAGATACGCAGTATTTT
TRBJ2-7	TRBV5-8	TRBD2	NA	CASSRLKLGLADISYEQYF	TGTGCCAGCAGCCGACTAAAACTTGGACTAGCGGACATCTCCTACGAGCAGTACTTC
TRBJ1-1	TRBV5-3	NA	once	CARSPRGGRRTQNTEAFF	TGTGCCAGAAGCCCCAGAGGGGGGAGACGAACTCAAAACACTGAAGCTTTCTTT
TRBJ1-4	TRBV2	NA	NA	CASSRSSGATNEKLFF	TGTGCCAGCAGCAGAAGCTCAGGGGCAACTAATGAAAAACTGTTTTTT
TRBJ2-7	TRBV11-3	TRBD2	NA	CASSARTSGGSYEQYF	TGTGCCAGCAGCGCCCGGACTAGCGGGGGATCCTACGAGCAGTACTTC
TRBJ1-5	TRBV28	NA	NA	CASSAGGQPQHF	TGTGCCAGCAGTGCCGGGGGTCAGCCCCAGCATTTT
TRBJ1-2	TRBV18	NA	NA	CASSPRTVNGYTF	TGTGCCAGCTCACCAAGGACAGTTAATGGCTACACCTTC
TRBJ1-5	TRBV5-1	NA	NA	CASSLGPGERQPQHF	TGCGCCAGCAGCTTGGGCCCAGGGGAGAGGCAGCCCCAGCATTTT
TRBJ2-1	TRBV6-5	NA	NA	CASSFSRPSYNEQFF	TGTGCCAGCAGCTTTTCACGGCCGAGCTACAATGAGCAGTTCTTC